These T cell receptor beta chains were read from a single sample in a study of identical twins. TCRdb re-derived calls from the 5' RACE reads in MiXCR, one entry per CDR3 protein. The sample lists 700,000 or so distinct CDR3 sequences; 21% were seen once. This sample was also put to use in a study of T cells expressing NK-cell markers.

Source material: PBMCs. Every receptor here comes from a woman under 30 in good health. Both conserved end residues are part of each CDR3.

J gene: TRBJ1-4; V gene: TRBV6-1; CDR3 protein: CASSQKAGGREKLFF
J gene: TRBJ2-3; V gene: TRBV7-3; CDR3 protein: CASSLRPWTGNTDTQYF
J gene: TRBJ1-5; V gene: TRBV6-2/TRBV6-3; CDR3 protein: CASSYGTGGSNQPQHF
J gene: TRBJ2-1; V gene: TRBV20-1; CDR3 protein: CSARMTSGSGDEQFF
J gene: TRBJ1-6; V gene: TRBV7-9; CDR3 protein: CASSLYGALINSPLHF
J gene: TRBJ2-1; V gene: TRBV6-1; CDR3 protein: CASSRNRARLGGSYNEQFF
J gene: TRBJ2-3; V gene: TRBV15; CDR3 protein: CATSRDLAVDTQYF
J gene: TRBJ2-1; V gene: TRBV29-1; CDR3 protein: CSVGPSANEQFF
J gene: TRBJ2-1; V gene: TRBV7-6; CDR3 protein: CASSLAGLVANEQFF
J gene: TRBJ1-2; V gene: TRBV29-1; CDR3 protein: CSDGQGYGYTF
J gene: TRBJ2-1; V gene: TRBV6-5; CDR3 protein: CASSYLSRRREQFF
J gene: TRBJ2-1; V gene: TRBV20-1; CDR3 protein: CSARDQGRAPYNEQFF
J gene: TRBJ1-1; V gene: TRBV10-3; CDR3 protein: CAITGVLNTEAFF
J gene: TRBJ2-7; V gene: TRBV10-1; CDR3 protein: CASSGGQSPYEQYF
J gene: TRBJ2-7; V gene: TRBV7-9; CDR3 protein: CASTKTSGSYEQYF
J gene: TRBJ2-7; V gene: TRBV29-1; CDR3 protein: CSVERDRGFNEQYF
J gene: TRBJ2-2; V gene: TRBV24-1; CDR3 protein: CATSDGRNTGELFF